This TCR beta chain comes out of a study of blood T cell repertoires in COVID-19. Study context: Researchers got acute and convalescent COVID-19 samples from the United States, Italy and Spain. Sample material is recorded as cDNA or gDNA derived from T cells, B-cell-depleted T cells, or PBMCs.

Authors' methods: Using reference gene primer amplification, nucleated cell counts were estimated. This table comes from immunoSEQ multiplex PCR, and its TCRdb copy is limited to in-frame clones, with some not included. The V and J calls and clone size come from that table; D and trimming were worked out from the DNA. Of about 150,000 clones in the sample, 60% to 80% were seen once. Looked up from germline, CDR1 is SGHDN and CDR2 is FVKESK. Trimming shortened V by 6 bases and J by 3 bases, and 18 bases separated the two germline ends. This CDR3 has 15 residues. The sample was peripheral blood. The V gene is TRBV14, the J gene TRBJ2-7; a possible D gene is TRBD1 (5 bases). This TCR was sampled from a man between 50 and 59 years old with active or convalescent COVID-19. The CDR3 DNA reads TGTGCCAGCAGACGAAGTGGGGCTGGAGTCTACGAGCAGTACTTC. Protein product: CASRRSGAGVYEQYF.